What follows are 25 T cell receptor beta chains derived from one specimen sequenced in a study of T-cell reconstitution after alpha-beta-depleted transplantation in children. Preparing the TCRbeta library involved the use of unique molecular identifiers. TCRdb processed the PCR reads anew with MiXCR; each CDR3 protein has one entry. The top ten hold roughly 2.3% of the sample, which has hundreds of thousands of distinct CDR3 sequences, about an eighth seen once. The source was PBMCs, mostly from graft donor cells, collected 360 days after TCRalphabeta/CD19-depleted stem cell transplant. These receptor sequences come from a male patient aged 10 to 17 who had a stem cell transplant for acute myeloid leukemia, so the T cells may come from the graft donor.

The CDR3 is CASSLDGGSGATQYF. In nucleotides, the CDR3 is TGTGCCAGCAGCTTAGATGGCGGGAGCGGCGCTACGCAGTATTTT. This rearrangement joins TRBV7-8 to TRBJ2-3; 7 bases line up with TRBD2. The germline gives CDR1 SGHVS, CDR2 FQNEAQ. With V trimmed by 1 base and J by 8 bases, 9 bases remained unmatched. The CDR3 is made up of 15 amino acids. Combining the CDR3 with reference TRBV7-8 and TRBJ2-3 gives the whole variable domain GAGVSQSPRYKVAKRGQDVALRCDPISGHVSLFWYQQALGQGPEFLTYFQNEAQLDKSGLPSDRFFAERPEGSVSTLKIQRTQQEDSAVYLCASSLDGGSGATQYFGPGTRLTVL.

This chain uses TRBV12-3 or TRBV12-4 with TRBJ2-3, with TRBD1 as a possible D gene (5 bases). The CDR3 totals 17 residues. V gave up 3 bases and J gave up 2 bases, with 18 bases separating them. CDR3 sequence (DNA): TGTGCCAGCAGTTTCTTCGCGACAGAGCTATTCACAGATACGCAGTATTTT. This codes for CASSFFATELFTDTQYF.

V gene TRBV6-5 combines with J gene TRBJ2-1, with D hard to call. The CDR3 is 14 residues long. Trimming removed 0 bases from V and 7 bases from J, with 10 bases in between. Germline-derived CDR1 and CDR2 are MNHEY and SVGAGI. The CDR3 nucleotides are TGTGCCAGCAGTTACTCCCCTCGTGGAAATGAGCAGTTCTTC. Its translation: CASSYSPRGNEQFF.

The chain couples TRBV20-1 to TRBJ2-1, with TRBD1 identical over 7 bases. The CDR3 consists of 14 residues. The V and J ends lost 0 bases and 14 bases, in that order; junction bases with no gene match: 13. Germline CDR1 is DFQATT and CDR2 is SNEGSKA (reference sequence). The CDR3 bases are TGCAGTGCTAGAGATGACAGGGTATCTAGCTATGAGTTCTTC. This translates into CSARDDRVSSYEFF.

Of note for this clonotype: A clone one base away is much larger, so this may be a read error. The chain uses TRBV28 and TRBJ2-1; 8 positions match TRBD1. The germline CDR1 and CDR2 sequences are MDHEN and SYDVKM. This CDR3 spans 15 amino acids. CDR3: CASCLLDRATYEQFF. CDR3 nucleotides: TGTGCCAGCTGTTTACTGGACAGGGCTACGTATGAGCAGTTCTTC.

Only a few counts were recorded for this clonotype. The V and J genes are TRBV30 and TRBJ2-3; TRBD2 is a possible D gene (5 bases). V gave up 4 bases and J gave up 6 bases, with 11 bases separating them. Germline values: CDR1 GTSNPN, CDR2 SVGIG (reference sequence). The CDR3 runs 12 residues. CDR3 in amino acids: CAWMAGMDTQYF. The CDR3 coding sequence is TGTGCCTGGATGGCGGGCATGGATACGCAGTATTTT. Combining the CDR3 with reference TRBV30 and TRBJ2-3 gives the whole variable domain SQTIHQWPATLVQPVGSPLSLECTVEGTSNPNLYWYRQAAGRGLQLLFYSVGIGQISSEVPQNLSASRPQDRQFILSSKKLLLSDSGFYLCAWMAGMDTQYFGPGTRLTVL.

The chain joins TRBV28 to TRBJ2-3; a weak D match, TRBD2 (6 bases). Germline V gene lookup returns CDR1 MDHEN and CDR2 SYDVKM. V shed 3 bases and J shed 6 bases, with 28 bases lying between them. This CDR3 has 19 amino acids. The CDR3 loop is CASSFTHSPSDYLGDTQYF. DNA for the CDR3: TGTGCCAGCAGTTTCACCCATTCACCCTCGGACTACCTGGGGGATACGCAGTATTTT.

This clonotype has more than one count but fewer than ten. In DNA form, the CDR3 reads TGTGCCAGCAGCCCTTCGTTTCCGGGAGGTTCCCACAATGAGCAGTTCTTC. This sequence encodes CASSPSFPGGSHNEQFF. V usage is TRBV4-2 and J usage is TRBJ2-1; TRBD2 aligns across 7 bases. The junction had 14 bases not matched to a gene; V was cut back by 4 bases and J by 5 bases. CDR3 size: 17 residues. Germline values: CDR1 LGHNA, CDR2 YNFKEQ.

This clonotype has more than one count but fewer than ten. The V call is TRBV27, the J call TRBJ2-5; D gene ambiguous. This CDR3 contains 17 residues. Trimming stripped 5 bases from V and 4 bases from J, with 23 bases between. Germline lookup yields CDR1 MNHEY and CDR2 SMNVEV (reference sequence). The CDR3 loop is CASSQYRRILPGETQYF. CDR3 coding DNA: TGTGCCAGCAGTCAATACCGACGGATCCTCCCCGGAGAGACCCAGTACTTC.

Only a few counts were recorded for this clonotype. This chain connects TRBV4-3 to TRBJ2-2; D gene ambiguous. This CDR3 region has 12 residues. The V end was cut by 3 bases, the J end by 7 bases, with 6 bases between. Looked up from germline, CDR1 is LGHNA and CDR2 is YSLEER. In DNA, the CDR3 is TGCGCCAGCAGCCATTCCGGCGGGGAGCTGTTTTTT. Its protein is CASSHSGGELFF.

At least ten counts were recorded for this clonotype. The chain carries TRBV10-3 and TRBJ2-1; D is ambiguous. Germline loops: CDR1 ENHRY, CDR2 SYGVKD. The CDR3 has 14 amino acids. Trimming left V 2 bases short and J 8 bases short, with 13 bases between. The CDR3 spells CAISEAPPMDEQFF. The CDR3 DNA reads as TGTGCCATCAGTGAGGCCCCTCCTATGGATGAGCAGTTCTTC.

The sample holds a few counts of this clonotype. V usage is TRBV3-1 and J usage is TRBJ1-2; D remains unclear. Germline loops: CDR1 LGHDT, CDR2 YNNKEL (reference sequence). V was pared by 4 bases and J by 5 bases, with 11 bases between. The CDR3 extends over 13 amino acids. CDR3 bases: TGTGCCAGCAGCCCAACCCACTTGTATGGCTACACCTTC. Translation gives CASSPTHLYGYTF.

The chain employs TRBV29-1 and TRBJ2-7; either TRBD1 or TRBD2 may supply D (7 bases each). CDR1 and CDR2 (germline): SQVTM, ANQGSEA. The CDR3 totals 14 residues. V was shortened by 5 bases and J by 0 bases, with 14 bases between the two germline ends. In DNA, the CDR3 is TGCAGCGTTTCCAGGGGGGGTCCCTCCTACGAGCAGTACTTC. This codes for CSVSRGGPSYEQYF.

This clonotype was detected only a few times. The J gene is TRBJ2-1, the V gene TRBV7-2; D unclear. The germline CDR1 and CDR2 sequences are SGHTA and FQGNSA. Trimming stripped 2 bases from V and 4 bases from J, with 9 bases between. This CDR3 spans 14 amino acids. The DNA for the CDR3 is TGTGCCAGCAGCTTAATTGGCCTTTACAATGAGCAGTTCTTC. Amino acids: CASSLIGLYNEQFF.

This clonotype was seen repeatedly, ten times or more. The chain combines TRBV7-3 with TRBJ2-2; no reliable D call. This CDR3 has 13 residues. With 5 bases removed from V and 4 bases from J, the gap between germline ends came to 8 bases. CDR1 and CDR2 (germline): SGHTA, FQGTGA. The CDR3 coding sequence is TGTGCCAGCAGCCTCAGAGTCACCGGGGAGCTGTTTTTT. Protein sequence: CASSLRVTGELFF. The full variable domain, rest sourced from reference TRBV7-3 and TRBJ2-2, is GAGVSQTPSNKVTEKGKYVELRCDPISGHTALYWYRQSLGQGPEFLIYFQGTGAADDSGLPNDRFFAVRPEGSVSTLKIQRTERGDSAVYLCASSLRVTGELFFGEGSRLTVL.

This clonotype has just a few counts. This sequence joins TRBV7-6 and TRBJ2-6; D unresolved. The germline V gene encodes CDR1 SGHVS and CDR2 FNYEAQ. CDR3 length equals 16 residues. V lost 2 bases, J lost 0 bases, and 8 bases lay in between. CDR3 DNA: TGTGCCAGCAGCTTACGGGCGAACTCTGGGGCCAACGTCCTGACTTTC. Protein: CASSLRANSGANVLTF. The full variable domain, in which reference TRBV7-6 and TRBJ2-6 provide the parts outside the CDR3, is GAGVSQSPRYKVTKRGQDVALRCDPISGHVSLYWYRQALGQGPEFLTYFNYEAQQDKSGLPNDRFSAERPEGSISTLTIQRTEQRDSAMYRCASSLRANSGANVLTFGAGSRLTVL.

The genes are TRBV7-6 and TRBJ2-7, with 11 bases fitting TRBD2. V lost 6 bases and J lost 0; bases outside the gene matches: 7. In germline, CDR1 is SGHVS, CDR2 FNYEAQ. The CDR3 consists of 16 residues. The CDR3: CASSERGLAVSYEQYF. CDR3 coding DNA: TGTGCCAGCAGTGAAAGGGGACTAGCGGTCTCCTACGAGCAGTACTTC. Full variable domain (missing parts from reference TRBV7-6 and TRBJ2-7): GAGVSQSPRYKVTKRGQDVALRCDPISGHVSLYWYRQALGQGPEFLTYFNYEAQQDKSGLPNDRFSAERPEGSISTLTIQRTEQRDSAMYRCASSERGLAVSYEQYFGPGTRLTVT.

This clonotype has more than one count but fewer than ten. The rearrangement joins TRBV7-3 to TRBJ2-3; 9 bases line up with TRBD1. Trimming at V came to 0 bases and at J to 5 bases, leaving 6 bases not matched to a gene. The CDR3 runs to 16 residues. The germline V gene encodes CDR1 SGHTA and CDR2 FQGTGA. For the CDR3, the DNA is TGTGCCAGCAGCTTAACCGGACAGGGGTGGGGAGATACGCAGTATTTT. The encoded protein is CASSLTGQGWGDTQYF.

This clonotype was picked up a small number of times. The CDR3 DNA follows: TGTGCCAGCAGGGCTCAGCGGAGCTCCTACAATGAGCAGTTCTTC. Protein: CASRAQRSSYNEQFF. V usage is TRBV2 and J usage is TRBJ2-1, with a tentative D call TRBD2 (5 bases). Deletions cut 6 bases from V and 0 bases from J, with 12 bases between. The CDR3 spans 15 residues. Germline values: CDR1 SNHLY, CDR2 FYNNEI. Filled out from reference TRBV2 and TRBJ2-1, the complete variable domain reads EPEVTQTPSHQVTQMGQEVILRCVPISNHLYFYWYRQILGQKVEFLVSFYNNEISEKSEIFDDQFSVERPDGSNFTLKIRSTKLEDSAMYFCASRAQRSSYNEQFFGPGTRLTVL.

This clonotype occurred many times. Here the CDR3 reads CSVVSGPQNTF. CDR3 bases: TGCAGCGTTGTCTCAGGGCCACAAAACACCTTC. This chain links TRBV29-1 with TRBJ1-2; a possible D gene is TRBD1 (5 bases). The CDR3 contains 11 residues. Germline V gene data show CDR1 as SQVTM and CDR2 as ANQGSEA. V lost 4 bases, J lost 12 bases, and 15 bases lay in between.

This clonotype has just a few counts. The V gene is TRBV29-1, the J gene TRBJ2-7; TRBD2 matches 9 bases. Germline V gives CDR1 SQVTM, CDR2 ANQGSEA. The V and J ends lost 4 bases and 2 bases, in that order; junction bases with no gene match: 9. The CDR3 spans 15 residues. CDR3 nucleotides: TGCAGCGTTGGACCCACTAGCGGGCTAACCTACGAGCAGTACTTC. It specifies CSVGPTSGLTYEQYF.

V gene TRBV20-1 combines with J gene TRBJ2-5; 9 positions agree with TRBD2. V was pared by 6 bases and J by 0 bases, with 11 bases of the junction left unmatched. CDR1 and CDR2 (germline): DFQATT, SNEGSKA (reference sequence). The CDR3 totals 16 residues. CDR3 protein: CSANSGRAGYQETQYF. CDR3 in DNA: TGCAGTGCCAATAGCGGGAGAGCTGGGTACCAAGAGACCCAGTACTTC.

The gene calls are TRBV13 and TRBJ2-5; D perhaps matches TRBD2 (5 bases). The ends were cut back, 5 bases at V and 2 bases at J, with 9 bases in the middle. CDR1 is PRHDT, CDR2 FYEKMQ, per germline (reference sequence). This CDR3 has 13 amino acids. CDR3 amino acids: CASSDRLQETQYF. CDR3 bases: TGTGCCAGCAGCGACCGACTACAAGAGACCCAGTACTTC. The variable domain in full, with the rest retrieved from reference TRBV13 and TRBJ2-5, is AAGVIQSPRHLIKEKRETATLKCYPIPRHDTVYWYQQGPGQDPQFLISFYEKMQSDKGSIPDRFSAQQFSDYHSELNMSSLELGDSALYFCASSDRLQETQYFGPGTRLLVL.

The sample holds a few counts of this clonotype. The gene calls are TRBV12-3 or TRBV12-4 and TRBJ2-7, with 9 bases lining up with TRBD2. V lost 3 bases, J lost 3 bases, and 6 bases stayed unmatched. The length of the CDR3 is 15 residues. CDR3 amino acids: CASSFGAGGIYEQYF. CDR3 bases: TGTGCCAGCAGTTTCGGGGCGGGAGGGATCTACGAGCAGTACTTC.

This clonotype has only a few counts. This chain connects TRBV29-1 to TRBJ2-1; D gene ambiguous. CDR1 and CDR2 from the germline V gene are SQVTM and ANQGSEA. The CDR3 loop spans 12 amino acids. Trimming took 3 bases from V and 7 from J, leaving 10 bases between them. CDR3 in amino acids: CSVDPWGNEQFF. The DNA for the CDR3 is TGCAGCGTTGATCCCTGGGGTAATGAGCAGTTCTTC.